The 21 T cell receptor beta chains below come from one sample, sequenced in a study of blood T cell repertoires in COVID-19. TCRdb's table, derived via immunoSEQ multiplex PCR, lists solely in-frame clones and lacks some. This table holds about 70,000 clones, around 83% found once. What was sequenced was peripheral blood. The receptors come from a man younger than 45 with COVID-19, enrolled during active disease.

V usage is TRBV10-2 and J usage is TRBJ2-7, with 8 nucleotides matching TRBD1. This CDR3 is built from 13 residues. The germline V gene encodes CDR1 WSHSY and CDR2 SAAADI. The V and J ends lost 8 bases and 5 bases, in that order; junction bases with no gene match: 8. The CDR3 here is CASAADRDHEQYF. The CDR3 nucleotides read TGCGCCAGCGCCGCGGACAGGGACCACGAGCAGTACTTC.

The chain couples TRBV5-1 to TRBJ1-1; 9 bases are a match to TRBD1. CDR1 is SGHRS, CDR2 YFSETQ, per germline. Trimming cost V 7 bases and J 5 bases; bases outside gene matches: 3. The CDR3 runs to 12 residues. Here the CDR3 reads CASEGQGTEAFF. CDR3 DNA: TGCGCCAGCGAGGGACAGGGAACTGAAGCTTTCTTT.

V is TRBV5-1 and J is TRBJ2-5; TRBD1 agrees at 8 bases. The length of the CDR3 is 15 residues. Looked up from germline, CDR1 is SGHRS and CDR2 is YFSETQ. V shed 0 bases and J 5 bases; nucleotides not matched to a gene: 6. CDR3 sequence reads: CASSLAQGAGETQYF. CDR3 nucleotides: TGCGCCAGCAGCTTGGCCCAGGGGGCAGGTGAGACCCAGTACTTC.

This chain links TRBV2 with TRBJ2-2; 9 positions match TRBD1. V dropped 5 bases and J dropped 1; count of bases not matched to a gene: 5. The CDR3 totals 16 residues. Germline V gene data show CDR1 as SNHLY and CDR2 as FYNNEI. CDR3 residues: CASSLMGQGNTGELFF. The CDR3 coding sequence is TGTGCCAGCAGTCTGATGGGACAGGGGAACACCGGGGAGCTGTTTTTT.

The chain joins TRBV28 to TRBJ1-2; perhaps TRBD1 as D (6 bases). Trimming shortened V by 2 bases and J by 4 bases, and 11 bases separated the two germline ends. CDR1 MDHEN and CDR2 SYDVKM come from the germline V gene. The CDR3 consists of 14 residues. CDR3 loop: CASSLSQGSYGYTF. CDR3 bases: TGTGCCAGCAGTTTAAGCCAGGGGTCCTATGGCTACACCTTC.

The rearrangement uses TRBV3-1 (or the pseudogene TRBV3-2) and TRBJ1-2, with D unclear. The V end lost 4 bases, the J end lost 8 bases, and 11 bases lay between the germline ends. Per the germline V gene, CDR1 is LGHDT and CDR2 is YNNKEL (reference sequence). This CDR3 is 12 amino acids long. The CDR3 sequence: CASSPGPGGYTF. In nucleotides, the CDR3 is TGTGCCAGCAGCCCCGGTCCGGGGGGCTACACCTTC.

The chain carries TRBV28 and TRBJ2-7; 10 nucleotides line up with TRBD1. After removal of 11 bases from V and 4 bases from J, the junction contained 8 bases not matched to a gene. There are 13 residues in the CDR3. Germline CDR1 is MDHEN and CDR2 is SYDVKM. CDR3 bases: TGTGCCTCAAGGACAGGGGGGAATTACGAGCAGTACTTC. It yields the protein CASRTGGNYEQYF.

This rearrangement joins TRBV27 to TRBJ2-7; TRBD2 agrees at 8 bases. J lost 0 bases, V lost 5 bases, and 3 bases had no gene match. CDR3 length: 14 amino acids. The germline V gene encodes CDR1 MNHEY and CDR2 SMNVEV (reference sequence). Here the CDR3 DNA reads TGTGCCAGCAGTACGAGCGGGAGCTCCTACGAGCAGTACTTC. Translation: CASSTSGSSYEQYF.

This clone was seen a handful of times. The rearrangement joins TRBV29-1 to TRBJ2-1; D possibly corresponds to TRBD1 (5 bases). CDR3 size: 12 residues. Looked up from germline, CDR1 is SQVTM and CDR2 is ANQGSEA. V lost 6 bases and J lost 16, with 22 bases in between. CDR3 bases: TGCAGCGTCACTCGAAGGGGTGGCTCTCTCTTCTTC. This encodes CSVTRRGGSLFF.

This clone was counted a single time. The chain joins TRBV20-1 to TRBJ1-1; no reliable D call. The CDR3 is 11 amino acids. With 6 bases removed from V and 11 bases from J, the gap between germline ends came to 16 bases. Germline lookup yields CDR1 DFQATT and CDR2 SNEGSKA (reference sequence). CDR3 region: CSAVIPHWAFF. The CDR3, as DNA: TGCAGTGCGGTTATCCCACATTGGGCTTTCTTT.

The rearrangement joins TRBV7-9 to TRBJ1-1; D remains ambiguous. CDR1 SEHNR and CDR2 FQNEAQ come from the germline V gene (reference sequence). The CDR3 sequence is 14 residues long. Trimming shortened V by 5 bases and J by 4 bases, and 14 bases separated the two germline ends. CDR3 nucleotide sequence: TGTGCCAGCAGCCCCCCAGGCCTGGGCACTGAAGCTTTCTTT. Its protein is CASSPPGLGTEAFF.

The rearrangement joins TRBV12-3 or TRBV12-4 to TRBJ2-1; D is unclear. V lost 8 bases and J 0 bases, leaving 8 bases between the germline ends. The CDR3 runs to 13 residues. The CDR3 nucleotides are TGTGCCAGCCGTACTTTCTCCTACAATGAGCAGTTCTTC. It translates to CASRTFSYNEQFF.

The chain is built from TRBV5-6 and TRBJ1-6; 10 bases match TRBD1. J lost 7 bases, V lost 4 bases, and 2 bases had no gene match. The CDR3 is 14 residues long. Germline V lookup: CDR1 SGHDT, CDR2 YYEEEE. The DNA for the CDR3 is TGTGCCAGCAGCGGACAGGGGGGGAATTCACCCCTCCACTTT. It translates to CASSGQGGNSPLHF.

J is TRBJ2-3 and V is TRBV24-1; unclear D gene. Trimming left V 1 base short and J 0 bases short, with 10 bases between. Germline values: CDR1 KGHDR, CDR2 SFDVKD. This CDR3 comprises 16 residues. In DNA form, the CDR3 reads TGTGCCACCAGTGATTTTGGCAGTTCTAGCACAGATACGCAGTATTTT. It specifies CATSDFGSSSTDTQYF.

The V call is TRBV19, the J call TRBJ2-3; 9 nucleotides match TRBD2. Germline CDR1 reads LNHDA; CDR2 reads SQIVND (reference sequence). Unmatched junction bases numbered 10, after V lost 6 bases and J lost 6 bases. The CDR3 consists of 15 residues. The CDR3 coding sequence is TGTGCCAGTAGGCCCTCGGCGGGAGGGGGTGATACGCAGTATTTT. Encoded protein: CASRPSAGGGDTQYF.

The gene calls are TRBV28 and TRBJ2-7, with D possibly matching TRBD2 (6 bases). CDR1 and CDR2 (germline): MDHEN, SYDVKM. The CDR3 totals 15 residues. Trimming pared 6 bases from V and 2 bases from J, leaving 17 bases between. The CDR3 DNA sequence: TGTGCCAGCAGGGGGGGTGGAGCAGGGCCCTACGAGCAGTACTTC. As protein: CASRGGGAGPYEQYF.

In the case of this clone: The sample has other DNA sequences that encode this CDR3 too. The J gene is TRBJ2-1, the V gene TRBV18; D gene uncertain. This CDR3 region has 12 residues. The V end lost 3 bases, the J end lost 5 bases, and 5 bases lay between the germline ends. CDR1 and CDR2 from the germline V gene are KGHSH and LQKENI. In DNA, the CDR3 is TGTGCCAGCTCACCCCTCGACAATGAGCAGTTCTTC. Protein product: CASSPLDNEQFF.

This sequence joins TRBV29-1 and TRBJ1-1, with D tentatively TRBD1 (5 bases). CDR3 length equals 14 residues. V was clipped by 4 bases and J by 0 bases, with 12 bases between them. In germline, CDR1 is SQVTM, CDR2 ANQGSEA. As DNA, the CDR3 is TGCAGCGTTGGTTTAGGACACTTGAACACTGAAGCTTTCTTT. Translating it yields CSVGLGHLNTEAFF.

The genes are TRBV29-1 and TRBJ2-1, with D hard to call. The CDR3 is 14 residues long. Between the trimmed V and J ends, which lost 4 bases and 0 bases, there was a span of 10 bases. Germline CDR1 SQVTM, CDR2 ANQGSEA. This CDR3 is CSVASTRSYNEQFF. In DNA, the CDR3 is TGCAGCGTTGCGTCAACGCGCTCCTACAATGAGCAGTTCTTC.

By share, this clone counts as medium-sized. V is TRBV28 and J is TRBJ2-3; 8 nucleotides agree with TRBD2. The CDR3 contains 14 residues. Germline V gene lookup returns CDR1 MDHEN and CDR2 SYDVKM. Trimming removed 6 bases from V and 2 bases from J; junction bases left unmatched: 4. CDR3 residues: CASRTGGVTDTQYF. In nucleotides, the CDR3 is TGTGCCAGCAGGACCGGGGGGGTCACAGATACGCAGTATTTT.

This chain connects TRBV3-1 (or the pseudogene TRBV3-2) to TRBJ2-7; D might be TRBD2 (5 bases). V was trimmed by 7 bases and J by 7 bases, leaving 20 bases between them. Germline CDR1 and CDR2: LGHDT and YNNKEL (reference sequence). The CDR3 consists of 14 residues. Written as DNA, the CDR3 is TGTGCCAGCACCCCAACGGAGGATCCTACGGAGCAGTACTTC. It encodes CASTPTEDPTEQYF.